Shown below are 15 T cell receptor beta chains from a single sample sequenced in a study of blood T cell repertoires in COVID-19. Here immunoSEQ multiplex PCR was the method, and the copy in TCRdb shows in-frame clones only, minus some. The sample carries about 320,000 clones, roughly nine tenths recorded once. Material for sequencing was PBMCs or T cells enriched from blood (not recorded which). All receptors derive from a man aged 60-69 years who had recovered from COVID-19.

The chain recombines TRBV29-1 with TRBJ2-5; D call uncertain. V lost 0 bases and J 11 bases, leaving 19 bases between the germline ends. Germline V gives CDR1 SQVTM, CDR2 ANQGSEA. The CDR3 spans 14 residues. DNA for the CDR3: TGCAGCGTTGAAGATCTCGTTCTACCTTCCTGTCAGTACTTC. It translates to CSVEDLVLPSCQYF.

The chain recombines TRBV5-1 with TRBJ1-1; D possibly corresponds to TRBD1 (5 bases). Trimming cost V 4 bases and J 1 base, with 17 bases left between them. Germline V gene lookup returns CDR1 SGHRS and CDR2 YFSETQ. The CDR3 is 16 residues long. CDR3: CASSASTRVGNTEAFF. The CDR3 DNA reads TGCGCCAGCAGCGCTTCAACCAGGGTTGGGAACACTGAAGCTTTCTTT.

The V gene is TRBV19, the J gene TRBJ1-2, with D perhaps matching TRBD1 (6 bases). The CDR3 covers 17 residues. CDR1 and CDR2 (germline): LNHDA, SQIVND (reference sequence). Trimming shortened V by 2 bases and J by 0 bases, and 16 bases separated the two germline ends. CDR3: CASSISGATQANYGYTF. CDR3 in DNA: TGTGCCAGTAGTATATCAGGGGCCACCCAAGCTAACTATGGCTACACCTTC.

Only one count was recorded for this clone. The V and J genes are TRBV27 and TRBJ1-5; D is possibly TRBD1 (6 bases). V dropped 3 bases and J dropped 1 base, with 7 bases sitting between them. The V gene's germline CDR1 is MNHEY and CDR2 SMNVEV (reference sequence). This CDR3 comprises 14 residues. The CDR3 protein is CASSLRGSNQPQHF. In DNA form, the CDR3 reads TGTGCCAGCAGTTTGAGGGGGAGCAATCAGCCCCAGCATTTT.

J is TRBJ1-1 and V is TRBV5-1, with 7 nucleotides matching TRBD1. The J segment lost 2 bases and the V segment lost 7 bases, leaving 14 bases of the junction unmatched. Germline assignment: CDR1 SGHRS and CDR2 YFSETQ. The CDR3 spans 16 residues. The CDR3 DNA reads as TGCGCCAGCCGCGAAACGACGCACAGGGGCAACACTGAAGCTTTCTTT. Amino acids: CASRETTHRGNTEAFF.

This clone showed up just once. The V gene is TRBV12-3 or TRBV12-4, the J gene TRBJ1-1; D possibly corresponds to TRBD1 (6 bases). This CDR3 is 13 amino acids long. V lost 3 bases and J lost 3, with 8 bases in between. CDR3 loop: CASSLAGDTEAFF. CDR3 in DNA: TGTGCCAGCAGTTTGGCAGGGGACACTGAAGCTTTCTTT.

The genes are TRBV4-1 and TRBJ2-1, with 10 bases matching TRBD2. The CDR3 loop spans 15 amino acids. V was clipped by 5 bases and J by 4 bases; unmatched bases: 5. CDR1 is MGHRA, CDR2 YSYEKL, per germline. In DNA form, the CDR3 reads TGCGCCAGCAGCTGGACTAGCGGAGATTACAATGAGCAGTTCTTC. This encodes CASSWTSGDYNEQFF.

The chain has TRBV9 and TRBJ2-7; TRBD1 matches at 9 bases. Germline V CDR1 and CDR2: SGDLS, YYNGEE. V shed 4 bases and J 2 bases; nucleotides not matched to a gene: 7. The CDR3 is 15 residues long. The CDR3 reads CASSPRRTGAYEQYF. CDR3 sequence (DNA): TGTGCCAGCAGCCCCAGGCGGACAGGGGCCTACGAGCAGTACTTC. Looking up the rest from reference TRBV9 and TRBJ2-7 gives the full variable domain: DSGVTQTPKHLITATGQRVTLRCSPRSGDLSVYWYQQSLDQGLQFLIQYYNGEERAKGNILERFSAQQFPDLHSELNLSSLELGDSALYFCASSPRRTGAYEQYFGPGTRLTVT.

V is TRBV19 and J is TRBJ1-5; 8 positions match TRBD1. J gave up 4 bases and V 5 bases, and 10 bases lay outside the gene matches. The germline V gene has CDR1 LNHDA and CDR2 SQIVND (reference sequence). The CDR3 is 16 amino acids. CDR3 sequence: CASSPRGTGRNQPQHF. In DNA, the CDR3 is TGTGCCAGTAGTCCTCGAGGGACAGGTCGGAATCAGCCCCAGCATTTT. Drawing the rest from reference TRBV19 and TRBJ1-5, the complete variable domain is DGGITQSPKYLFRKEGQNVTLSCEQNLNHDAMYWYRQDPGQGLRLIYYSQIVNDFQKGDIAEGYSVSREKKESFPLTVTSAQKNPTAFYLCASSPRGTGRNQPQHFGDGTRLSIL.

Here the CDR3 DNA reads TGTGCCTGGAGTATCCTCAGGGTTTCACCCCTCCACTTT. Residues: CAWSILRVSPLHF. The chain joins TRBV30 to TRBJ1-6; D may be TRBD1 (5 bases). The germline V gene has CDR1 GTSNPN and CDR2 SVGIG (reference sequence). Trimming removed 2 bases at V and 9 bases at J, with 11 bases between. This CDR3 has 13 residues.

V usage is TRBV5-1 and J usage is TRBJ2-1; D is possibly TRBD1 (6 bases). The V gene's germline CDR1 is SGHRS and CDR2 YFSETQ. Trimming took off 3 bases at V and 0 bases at J, with 13 bases between the two ends. The CDR3 has 16 residues. CDR3 amino acids: CASSSQGLRSYNEQFF. The CDR3 region has the DNA TGCGCCAGCAGCTCCCAGGGGCTCCGCTCCTACAATGAGCAGTTCTTC.

The J gene is TRBJ1-6, the V gene TRBV4-3, with a possible D match to TRBD1 (6 bases). Germline-derived CDR1 and CDR2 are LGHNA and YSLEER. The CDR3 is made up of 18 amino acids. V gave up 0 bases and J gave up 8 bases, with 20 bases separating them. CDR3 protein: CASSQDRTTGTYDSPLHF. CDR3 DNA sequence: TGCGCCAGCAGCCAAGATCGGACCACAGGGACGTACGATTCACCCCTCCACTTT.

This clone turned up a few times. The gene calls are TRBV4-2 and TRBJ2-7, with D possibly matching TRBD2 (6 bases). From germline, CDR1 is LGHNA and CDR2 YNFKEQ. The CDR3 extends over 13 amino acids. Trimming removed 0 bases from V and 7 bases from J, with 10 bases in between. This chain's CDR3 is CASSQEGRGEQYF. The CDR3 DNA follows: TGTGCCAGCAGCCAAGAAGGACGGGGGGAGCAGTACTTC.

The V gene is TRBV19, the J gene TRBJ1-5, with TRBD1 matching over 11 bases. CDR1 is LNHDA and CDR2 is SQIVND in the germline V gene (reference sequence). The J segment lost 6 bases and the V segment lost 4 bases, leaving 5 bases of the junction unmatched. The CDR3 consists of 15 residues. CDR3 sequence (DNA): TGTGCCAGTAGTACCGGGACAGGGGGAACTCAGCCCCAGCATTTT. Translation gives CASSTGTGGTQPQHF.

The V call is TRBV4-1, the J call TRBJ2-7; perhaps TRBD1 as D (6 bases). The V gene lost 2 bases and the J gene lost 3 bases, with 14 bases spanning the gap. This CDR3 contains 15 residues. Germline CDR1 MGHRA, CDR2 YSYEKL. CDR3 in DNA: TGCGCCAGCAGCCAACAAACAGGGACCTACTACGAGCAGTACTTC. Protein product: CASSQQTGTYYEQYF.